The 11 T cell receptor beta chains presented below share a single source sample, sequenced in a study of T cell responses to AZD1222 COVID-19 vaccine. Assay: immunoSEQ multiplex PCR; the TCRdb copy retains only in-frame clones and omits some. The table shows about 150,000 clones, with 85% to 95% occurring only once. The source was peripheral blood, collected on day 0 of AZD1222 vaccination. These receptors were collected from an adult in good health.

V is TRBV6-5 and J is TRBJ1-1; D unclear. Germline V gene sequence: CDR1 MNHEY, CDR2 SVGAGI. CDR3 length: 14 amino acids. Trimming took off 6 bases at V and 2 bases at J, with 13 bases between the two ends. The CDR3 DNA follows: TGTGCCAGCAGCCCGACCGCGGTCAACACTGAAGCTTTCTTT. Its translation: CASSPTAVNTEAFF.

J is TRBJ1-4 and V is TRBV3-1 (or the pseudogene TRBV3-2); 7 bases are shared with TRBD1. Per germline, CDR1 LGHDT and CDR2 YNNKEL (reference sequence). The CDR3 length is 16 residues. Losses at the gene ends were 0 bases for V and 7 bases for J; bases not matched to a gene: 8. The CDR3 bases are TGTGCCAGCAGCCAAGAATCAGGCCCAGGGGGTGAAAAACTGTTTTTT. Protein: CASSQESGPGGEKLFF.

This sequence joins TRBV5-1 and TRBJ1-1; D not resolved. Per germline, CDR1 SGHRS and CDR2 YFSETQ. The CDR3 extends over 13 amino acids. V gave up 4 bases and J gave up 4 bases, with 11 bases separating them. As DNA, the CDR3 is TGCGCCAGCAGCGCCCACACGGGCACTGAAGCTTTCTTT. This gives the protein CASSAHTGTEAFF.

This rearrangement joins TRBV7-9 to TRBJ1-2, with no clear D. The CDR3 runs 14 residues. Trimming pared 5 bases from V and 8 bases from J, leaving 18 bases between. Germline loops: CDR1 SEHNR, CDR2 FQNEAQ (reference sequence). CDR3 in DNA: TGTGCCAGCAGCCCTAGCGTATTTGGCCGGGGCTACACCTTC. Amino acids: CASSPSVFGRGYTF.

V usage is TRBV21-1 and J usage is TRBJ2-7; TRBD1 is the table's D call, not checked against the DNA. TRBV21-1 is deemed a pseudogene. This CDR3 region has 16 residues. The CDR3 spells CASSRFPGQGAYEQYF. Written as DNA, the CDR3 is TGTGCCAGCAGCCGTTTTCCGGGACAGGGGGCATACGAGCAGTACTTC.

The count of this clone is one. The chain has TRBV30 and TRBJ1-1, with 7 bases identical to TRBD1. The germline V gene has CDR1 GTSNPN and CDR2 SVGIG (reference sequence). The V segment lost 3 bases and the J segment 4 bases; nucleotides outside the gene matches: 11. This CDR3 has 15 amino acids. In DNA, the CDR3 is TGTGCCTGGAGAAGTAAAGGGGGCTTCGGCACTGAAGCTTTCTTT. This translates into CAWRSKGGFGTEAFF.

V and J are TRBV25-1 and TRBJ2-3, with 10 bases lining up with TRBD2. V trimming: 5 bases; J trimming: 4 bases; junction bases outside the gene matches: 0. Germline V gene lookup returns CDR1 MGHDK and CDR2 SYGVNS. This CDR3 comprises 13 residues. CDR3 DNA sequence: TGTGCCAGCAGTAGCGGGGGGGCAGATACGCAGTATTTT. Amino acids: CASSSGGADTQYF. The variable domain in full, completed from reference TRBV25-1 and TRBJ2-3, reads EADIYQTPRYLVIGTGKKITLECSQTMGHDKMYWYQQDPGMELHLIHYSYGVNSTEKGDLSSESTVSRIRTEHFPLTLESARPSHTSQYLCASSSGGADTQYFGPGTRLTVL.

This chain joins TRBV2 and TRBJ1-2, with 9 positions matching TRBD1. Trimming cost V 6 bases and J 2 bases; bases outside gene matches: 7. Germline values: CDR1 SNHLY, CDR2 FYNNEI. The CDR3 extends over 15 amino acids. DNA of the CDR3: TGTGCCAGCAGCCGGGACAGGGAATGGAACTATGGCTACACCTTC. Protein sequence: CASSRDREWNYGYTF.

The chain's CDR3 is CASSHGTVRLYGYTF. As DNA, the CDR3 is TGTGCCAGCAGCCACGGGACCGTCCGCCTCTATGGCTACACCTTC. The gene calls are TRBV6-2 or TRBV6-3 and TRBJ1-2; a possible D gene is TRBD1 (5 bases). Germline-derived CDR1 and CDR2 are MNHEY and SVGEGT. V lost 6 bases to trimming and J lost 4 bases, with 18 bases between them. This CDR3 is 15 amino acids long.

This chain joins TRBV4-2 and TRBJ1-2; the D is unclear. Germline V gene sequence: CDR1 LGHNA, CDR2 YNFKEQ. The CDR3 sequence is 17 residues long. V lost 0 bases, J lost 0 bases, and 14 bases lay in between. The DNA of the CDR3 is TGTGCCAGCAGCCAAGATCCGGCAGATGAGTCTAACTATGGCTACACCTTC. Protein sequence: CASSQDPADESNYGYTF.

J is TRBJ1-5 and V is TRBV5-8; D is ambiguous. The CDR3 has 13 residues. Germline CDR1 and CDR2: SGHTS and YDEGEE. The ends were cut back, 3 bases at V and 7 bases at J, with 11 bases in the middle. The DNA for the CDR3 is TGTGCCAGCAGCTGGGGTAGAGGCCAGCCCCAGCATTTT. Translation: CASSWGRGQPQHF.